This T cell receptor beta chain was sequenced in a study of blood T cell repertoires in COVID-19. Study context: Acute and convalescent COVID-19 samples came from the United States, Italy and Spain. T cells, B-cell-depleted T cells, or PBMCs provided the cDNA or gDNA that served as material.

In the source study's methods: From reference gene primer amplification, estimates of nucleated cell counts were derived. Generated by immunoSEQ multiplex PCR, the TCRdb table keeps only in-frame clones and is missing some. The DNA gave D and trimming, while V, J and clone size come from that table. The sample lists 250,000 to 300,000 clones, about 87% occurring once. The CDR3 runs to 13 residues. V shed 0 bases, J shed 10 bases, and the junction held 4 bases outside the gene matches. Germline CDR1 and CDR2: SGDLS and YYNGEE. This clonotype was sampled from a woman between 45 and 60 years old with COVID-19, enrolled during active disease. Input material: peripheral blood. The V call is TRBV9, the J call TRBJ1-1, with 9 bases fitting TRBD1. CDR3 amino acids: CASSVVGTGLAFF. As DNA, the CDR3 is TGTGCCAGCAGCGTAGTGGGGACAGGGCTAGCTTTCTTT.